The 22 T cell receptor beta chains in this list originate from one sample, sequenced in a study of CD8+ T cells in alopecia areata. Documented treatment: oral pan-JAK inhibitor, 5-10 mg twice daily. It was cDNA, reverse transcribed from extracted RNA, that served as the sequencing template. Measured with immunoSEQ multiplex PCR; TCRdb has only the in-frame clones, and not every one. The sample carries roughly 200,000 clones, roughly two fifths recorded once. The specimen comprised CD4+ T cells sorted from blood, sampled at approximately week 36, from a patient treated with tofacitinib. All receptors derive from a human donor with alopecia areata.

The chain uses TRBV29-1 and TRBJ2-5; 14 bases fit TRBD2. CDR1 is SQVTM and CDR2 is ANQGSEA in the germline V gene. The CDR3 sequence is 16 residues long. Trimming at V came to 1 base and at J to 5 bases, leaving 6 bases not matched to a gene. The CDR3 nucleotides read TGCAGCGTTGAAGGGACTAGCGGGAGGATAAGGGAGACCCAGTACTTC. Its protein is CSVEGTSGRIRETQYF.

The table lists this clone with a few counts. The chain has TRBV29-1 and TRBJ2-1, with no clear D. V shed 3 bases and J shed 12 bases, with 3 bases lying between them. This CDR3 comprises 8 residues. CDR1 and CDR2 from the germline V gene are SQVTM and ANQGSEA. The CDR3 coding sequence is TGCAGCGTTGAGGGGCAGTTCTTC. Translating it yields CSVEGQFF.

This clone was observed at least ten times. The chain couples TRBV7-9 to TRBJ2-2, with 11 nucleotides matching TRBD2. V shed 5 bases and J 6 bases; nucleotides not matched to a gene: 8. Germline CDR1 and CDR2: SEHNR and FQNEAQ (reference sequence). The length of the CDR3 is 16 residues. The CDR3 protein is CASSAGLAAGAGELFF. In DNA form, the CDR3 reads TGTGCCAGCAGCGCGGGACTAGCGGCCGGGGCCGGGGAGCTGTTTTTT.

This clone has at least ten counts. This chain links TRBV7-2 with TRBJ2-5, with D unresolved. CDR3 length equals 14 residues. Germline CDR1 and CDR2: SGHTA and FQGNSA. Deletions cut 3 bases from V and 1 base from J, with 9 bases between. The CDR3 nucleotides are TGTGCCAGCAGCTTGATGGCGGCCCAAGAGACCCAGTACTTC. Its protein is CASSLMAAQETQYF.

The CDR3 reads CSVGGSAEAFF. CDR3 nucleotides: TGCAGCGTTGGGGGTTCGGCTGAAGCTTTCTTT. V is TRBV29-1 and J is TRBJ1-1; D unresolved. Germline V gene lookup returns CDR1 SQVTM and CDR2 ANQGSEA. The CDR3 runs to 11 residues. Trimming removed 4 bases at V and 6 bases at J, with 9 bases between.

V and J are TRBV6-5 and TRBJ2-3, with 8 nucleotides matching TRBD2. The CDR3 has 15 residues. Germline V lookup: CDR1 MNHEY, CDR2 SVGAGI. V shed 6 bases, J shed 0 bases, and the junction held 5 bases outside the gene matches. CDR3 residues: CASSRGGASTDTQYF. The DNA for the CDR3 is TGTGCCAGCAGCCGGGGGGGTGCTAGCACAGATACGCAGTATTTT.

V usage is TRBV27 and J usage is TRBJ2-3; the D gene is possibly TRBD2 (6 bases). Germline assignment: CDR1 MNHEY and CDR2 SMNVEV (reference sequence). The CDR3 length is 15 residues. Trimming shortened V by 7 bases and J by 2 bases, and 16 bases separated the two germline ends. The DNA of the CDR3 is TGTGCCAGCAATCGTGGACTACATAACACAGATACGCAGTATTTT. Translation gives CASNRGLHNTDTQYF.

The rearrangement joins TRBV19 to TRBJ2-1; D gene uncertain. The CDR3 has 15 amino acids. V dropped 6 bases and J dropped 5 bases, with 17 bases sitting between them. CDR1 LNHDA and CDR2 SQIVND come from the germline V gene (reference sequence). CDR3 DNA: TGTGCCAGTAGCAGAGGACGCCCAGGCCACAATGAGCAGTTCTTC. This sequence encodes CASSRGRPGHNEQFF.

This sequence joins TRBV5-1 and TRBJ2-2; D not certain. Trimming removed 5 bases from V and 7 bases from J, with 15 bases in between. Germline V gives CDR1 SGHRS, CDR2 YFSETQ. This CDR3 comprises 14 residues. The CDR3 DNA reads TGCGCCAGCAGAAGGGTACAGTATCTCGGGGAGCTGTTTTTT. Protein product: CASRRVQYLGELFF.

Here the CDR3 DNA reads TGTGCCAGCAGCTTAGGGGACAGCACCTACAATGAGCAGTTCTTC. It specifies CASSLGDSTYNEQFF. The chain carries TRBV7-9 and TRBJ2-1; TRBD1 aligns across 7 bases. After removal of 1 base from V and 2 bases from J, the junction contained 2 bases not matched to a gene. This CDR3 comprises 15 residues. The germline V gene has CDR1 SEHNR and CDR2 FQNEAQ (reference sequence). The entire variable domain, with the rest obtained from reference TRBV7-9 and TRBJ2-1, is as follows: DTGVSQNPRHKITKRGQNVTFRCDPISEHNRLYWYRQTLGQGPEFLTYFQNEAQLEKSRLLSDRFSAERPKGSFSTLEIQRTEQGDSAMYLCASSLGDSTYNEQFFGPGTRLTVL.

This clone showed up just a few times. The J gene is TRBJ2-3, the V gene TRBV7-3, with no clear D. V was clipped by 3 bases and J by 5 bases, with 3 bases between them. Germline lookup yields CDR1 SGHTA and CDR2 FQGTGA. The CDR3 covers 11 residues. The chain's CDR3 is CASSFGDTQYF. DNA of the CDR3: TGTGCCAGCAGCTTCGGAGATACGCAGTATTTT.

The chain employs TRBV7-9 and TRBJ2-7, with 7 bases identical to TRBD1. Germline V lookup: CDR1 SEHNR, CDR2 FQNEAQ (reference sequence). V lost 4 bases and J lost 4; bases outside the gene matches: 10. This CDR3 has 15 residues. CDR3 in DNA: TGTGCCAGCAGCTCCTTCGACAGGGTGGCGTACGAGCAGTACTTC. Translation gives CASSSFDRVAYEQYF. The variable domain in full, completed from reference TRBV7-9 and TRBJ2-7, reads DTGVSQNPRHKITKRGQNVTFRCDPISEHNRLYWYRQTLGQGPEFLTYFQNEAQLEKSRLLSDRFSAERPKGSFSTLEIQRTEQGDSAMYLCASSSFDRVAYEQYFGPGTRLTVT.

The chain is built from TRBV11-2 and TRBJ2-5; TRBD2 matches at 7 bases. With V trimmed by 7 bases and J by 2 bases, 13 bases remained unmatched. From germline, CDR1 is SGHAT and CDR2 FQNNGV. This CDR3 contains 16 residues. The CDR3 DNA is TGTGCCAGCACCGCCTCGGGGGGAAGAGGGCAAGAGACCCAGTACTTC. Translated: CASTASGGRGQETQYF.

This sequence joins TRBV2 and TRBJ2-1, with D possibly being TRBD1 (7 bases). CDR3 length: 15 amino acids. Germline V gives CDR1 SNHLY, CDR2 FYNNEI. Deletions cut 5 bases from V and 7 bases from J, with 18 bases between. The CDR3: CASSRGQGLFNEQFF. CDR3 DNA: TGTGCCAGCAGTAGGGGGCAGGGACTTTTTAATGAGCAGTTCTTC.

The rearrangement links TRBV25-1 to TRBJ1-3; D gene uncertain. The length of the CDR3 is 16 residues. V was clipped by 2 bases and J by 0 bases, with 11 bases between them. CDR1 is MGHDK, CDR2 SYGVNS, per germline. CDR3 in amino acids: CASSEMALASGNTIYF. Written as DNA, the CDR3 is TGTGCCAGCAGTGAAATGGCTCTAGCCTCTGGAAACACCATATATTTT.

The chain couples TRBV9 to TRBJ2-5; D ambiguous. Germline values: CDR1 SGDLS, CDR2 YYNGEE. The germline V and J ends were trimmed by 3 bases and 8 bases, with 5 bases remaining between them. The CDR3 is 10 amino acids. The CDR3 is CASSDRTQYF. The CDR3 DNA reads TGTGCCAGCAGCGATCGCACCCAGTACTTC.

In this sample, this clone turned up a few times. This chain links TRBV27 with TRBJ2-7; tentative D call: TRBD2 (6 bases). The CDR3 is 14 residues long. Germline V gene sequence: CDR1 MNHEY, CDR2 SMNVEV (reference sequence). The ends were cut back, 3 bases at V and 3 bases at J, with 12 bases in the middle. The CDR3 DNA reads as TGTGCCAGCAGTTTCGCCGGCGGGATCTACGAGCAGTACTTC. Translating it yields CASSFAGGIYEQYF.

The chain links TRBV27 to TRBJ2-7, with TRBD1 as a possible D gene (6 bases). Germline V CDR1 and CDR2: MNHEY, SMNVEV (reference sequence). The V and J ends lost 11 bases and 2 bases respectively, with 16 bases between them. CDR3 length: 13 amino acids. The CDR3 reads CAVSRGLTYEQYF. Written as DNA, the CDR3 is TGTGCCGTAAGCAGGGGCCTTACCTACGAGCAGTACTTC.

The gene calls are TRBV15 and TRBJ1-2; 7 bases map to TRBD1. V lost 2 bases and J lost 8; bases outside the gene matches: 8. Germline lookup yields CDR1 LNHNV and CDR2 YYDKDF (reference sequence). The CDR3 length is 14 residues. The chain's CDR3 is CATSRTDRVEGYTF. The CDR3 DNA follows: TGTGCCACCAGCAGAACCGACAGGGTGGAAGGCTACACCTTC.

The chain recombines TRBV7-6 with TRBJ2-3; 7 positions match TRBD2. The CDR3 totals 13 residues. The germline CDR1 and CDR2 sequences are SGHVS and FNYEAQ. With 11 bases clipped from V and 0 bases from J, the junction kept 5 bases outside the gene matches. CDR3 sequence: CASRLASTDTQYF. For the CDR3, the DNA is TGTGCCTCCAGACTAGCCAGCACAGATACGCAGTATTTT.

The chain combines TRBV4-3 with TRBJ2-1; TRBD2 might be the D (7 bases). The CDR3 has 15 amino acids. V shed 0 bases and J shed 5 bases, with 11 bases lying between them. Germline V CDR1 and CDR2: LGHNA, YSLEER. The CDR3, as DNA: TGCGCCAGCAGCCAAGATCTGGGGGGGCACAATGAGCAGTTCTTC. Amino acid sequence: CASSQDLGGHNEQFF.

This chain joins TRBV15 and TRBJ2-4; weak D call: TRBD1 (5 bases). Germline CDR1 is LNHNV and CDR2 is YYDKDF (reference sequence). The CDR3 extends over 15 amino acids. Trimming shortened V by 5 bases and J by 7 bases, and 18 bases separated the two germline ends. The CDR3 protein is CATSPKTRKGNIQYF. The CDR3, as DNA: TGTGCCACCAGCCCCAAGACACGCAAGGGGAACATTCAGTACTTC.